This TCR beta chain comes out of a study of beta chain features in type 1 diabetes. Study results and limitations: Moderate but significant shortening of TCRB CDR3s was recorded in all four CD4+ subsets from Type 1 diabetes patients. The study found that naive, central memory and Treg TCRB repertoires appeared more similar in patients than in healthy donors. A potential PCR bias toward shorter templates would be equal in patient and control samples.

A note on this clone: Its specificity is unknown.

The study reverse transcribed the entire isolated RNA, so it sequenced expressed TCRB transcripts. The method was immunoSEQ multiplex PCR; TCRdb's version includes in-frame clones alone and lacks a portion of them. The repertoire holds over 90,000 clones, with under 30% as singletons. The CDR3 consists of 14 residues. CDR1 SGHRS and CDR2 YFSETQ come from the germline V gene. Trimming left V 3 bases short and J 0 bases short, with 6 bases between. Donors underwent one heparinised blood draw, 100 to 150 mL on average. By way of CD45RO/CCR7/CD25/CD127/CD95/CD27, the CD4+ regulatory, stem cell-like memory, central memory and naive cells were sorted.

The sample was central memory CD4+ T cells from blood. This TCR derives from a woman younger than 35 with type 1 diabetes. The chain uses TRBV5-1 and TRBJ1-4; D is ambiguous. In DNA, the CDR3 is TGCGCCAGCAGCTCCAGTGCAACTAATGAAAAACTGTTTTTT. Its translation is CASSSSATNEKLFF.